This T cell receptor (beta chain) appears in the sequencing data of a study of vaccination effects on CD4 cells after COVID-19. At the level of the study: After expansion with viral peptide pools in the ViraFEST assay, antigen-specific CD4+ T cells were sequenced. The post-vaccine samples were taken, at the median, 72 days after the second dose. Study-level results: Late post-vaccination samples showed marked contraction of infection- and vaccine-induced clones.

As to this clone: Its antigen is unidentified.

CD4+ T cells were isolated after roughly nine days of culture. Participants received two doses of either the BNT162b2 or mRNA-1273 vaccine. Per germline, CDR1 WNHNN and CDR2 SYGVQD (reference sequence). This CDR3 is 15 amino acids long. With 4 bases clipped from V and 2 bases from J, the junction kept 3 bases outside the gene matches. The assay was immunoSEQ multiplex PCR, and TCRdb's table has in-frame clones only and misses some. The data hold about 45,000 clones, with around 70% observed a single time. Source: CD4+ T cells from PBMCs cultured without peptide, taken after COVID-19 vaccination. The sequence was collected from a human donor who received a COVID-19 vaccine. The chain employs TRBV10-1 and TRBJ2-1; 9 nucleotides align to TRBD1. The CDR3 sequence: CASSGGTGTYNEQFF. As DNA, the CDR3 is TGCGCCAGCAGTGGGGGGACAGGGACCTACAATGAGCAGTTCTTC.